This record covers a single T cell receptor beta chain. Its antigen remains unidentified. Nothing much larger sits one base from this clone, and base qualities are not available. The instrument given in TCRdb is Illumina NovaSeq 6000. TCR cDNA was synthesized by 5'RACE template switching, which introduced a universal primer site and unique molecular identifiers. Priming of cDNA synthesis was performed from both the TCR alpha and TCR beta constant segments. Two PCR steps were used to amplify libraries, with sample barcodes and sequencing adapters being added in the second step. Sequencing of the libraries was done on either Illumina HiSeq 2500 (2x100 bp) or NovaSeq (2x150 bp). The authors' pipeline ran thus. Reads were demultiplexed and collapsed into UMI consensus sequences with MIGEC, and V(D)J alignment was performed with MiXCR. Vaccine-responding clonotypes were defined with edgeR using replicate PBMC samples, requiring FDR below 0.01 and a log2 fold change above 5 up to day 15. Each bulk clonotype received a CD4 or CD8 identity based on whether the sequenced CD4 or CD8 repertoire contained that clonotype at higher abundance. TCRdb redid the processing of the public reads, applying fastp at Q25 and MiXCR, and retained in-frame beta chains. Identical CDR3 proteins give one entry, which carries the most common genes and DNA. Clone size and V and J calls follow TCRdb, not the original study. The sample table shows 340,000 or so distinct CDR3 sequences, and approximately 13% are seen once. The ten biggest clones cover 2.5% to 4% of the sample.

The data are from a study of T cells after yellow fever vaccination (dated by TCRdb to between 2017 and 2020). Regarding the study in general: The SMART-Seq v4 Ultra Low Input RNA kit was used to prepare libraries from fractions with low cell numbers. The cohort comprised two healthy male donors, one aged 18 to 30 and one aged 30 to 40 years. Bulk TCR alpha and beta repertoires were sequenced longitudinally to track T-cell clones before and after primary and booster YFV17D yellow fever vaccination. Blood was collected at multiple timepoints before and after primary and secondary immunization, and bulk PBMC replicates and cell subsets were isolated.

The junction shows trimming of 0 bases on V and 6 bases on J, plus 8 bases between the germline ends. Including cysteine and phenylalanine, the CDR3 has 13 amino acids. The sequence is cut down to CDR3 DNA, 39 bases in frame from base 1. CDR1 MNHEY and CDR2 SVGAGI are derived from the germline V gene. General findings and caveats noted by the study authors: Only a couple of donors were included in the study, so the extent to which the findings can be generalized is limited. Compared with the primary T-cell response, the secondary T-cell response was faster but weaker, reaching its peak on day 5 rather than on day 15. Because abundant contaminating clonotypes from the bulk population could be contained in FACS-sorted repertoires, computational filtering was required. Most clones expanded after primary vaccination were re-detected after the booster (almost 98% of CD4 and approximately 88% of CD8), suggesting broad memory maintenance. A small fraction of clonotypes showed up in both the CD4 and CD8 compartments, probably as a result of convergent recombination.

The treatment or condition label corresponds to: live attenuated yellow fever vaccine strain. PBMCs were isolated from peripheral blood using a standard Ficoll-Paque protocol. CD4 and CD8 T-cell fractions were isolated with Dynabeads CD4 and CD8 positive selection kits. TriZol was used to extract RNA from bulk PBMCs, CD4 and CD8 fractions, and dextramer-positive and dextramer-negative fractions. Source: CD4+ T cells sorted from PBMCs, taken 15 days after the yellow fever booster vaccination. The origin of this receptor is a man between 18 and 29 years old who received the YFV17D yellow fever vaccine. The sequence joins TRBV6-5 to TRBJ1-1; the D gene lacks a confident call. The CDR3 amino acid sequence is: CASSYSWRSEAFF. DNA sequence: TGTGCCAGCAGTTACTCTTGGCGCTCTGAAGCTTTCTTT.